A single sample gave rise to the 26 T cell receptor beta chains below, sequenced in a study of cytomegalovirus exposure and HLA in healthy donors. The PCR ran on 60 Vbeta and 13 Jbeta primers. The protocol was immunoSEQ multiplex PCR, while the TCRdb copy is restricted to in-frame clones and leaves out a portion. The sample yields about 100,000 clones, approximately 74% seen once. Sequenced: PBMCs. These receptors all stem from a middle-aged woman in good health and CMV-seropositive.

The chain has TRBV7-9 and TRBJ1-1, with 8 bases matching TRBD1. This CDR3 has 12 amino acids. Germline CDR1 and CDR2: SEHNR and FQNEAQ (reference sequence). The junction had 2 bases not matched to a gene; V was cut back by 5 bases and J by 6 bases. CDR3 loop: CASSEQGAEAFF. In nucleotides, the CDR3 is TGTGCCAGCAGCGAACAGGGGGCTGAAGCTTTCTTT.

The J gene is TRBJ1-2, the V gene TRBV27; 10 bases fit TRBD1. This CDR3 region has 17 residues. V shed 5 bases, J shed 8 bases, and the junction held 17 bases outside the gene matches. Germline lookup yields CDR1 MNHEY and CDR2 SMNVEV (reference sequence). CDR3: CASSLGTGEGGVEGYTF. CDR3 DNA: TGTGCCAGCAGTCTCGGGACAGGGGAGGGGGGGGTCGAAGGCTACACCTTC.

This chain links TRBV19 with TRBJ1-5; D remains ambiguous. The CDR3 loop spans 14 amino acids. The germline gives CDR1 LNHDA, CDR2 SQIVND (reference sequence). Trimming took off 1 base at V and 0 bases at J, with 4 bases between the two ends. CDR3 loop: CASSIGHSNQPQHF. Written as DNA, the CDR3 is TGTGCCAGTAGTATAGGGCATAGCAATCAGCCCCAGCATTTT.

As DNA, the CDR3 is TGTGCCAGCAGCTTGAGCCGGACTAGCGGGACCTACGAGCAGTACTTC. Protein sequence: CASSLSRTSGTYEQYF. The V call is TRBV5-4, the J call TRBJ2-7; TRBD2 matches at 12 bases. The CDR3 contains 16 residues. J lost 2 bases, V lost 1 base, and 4 bases had no gene match. Germline V CDR1 and CDR2: SGHNT, YYREEE (reference sequence).

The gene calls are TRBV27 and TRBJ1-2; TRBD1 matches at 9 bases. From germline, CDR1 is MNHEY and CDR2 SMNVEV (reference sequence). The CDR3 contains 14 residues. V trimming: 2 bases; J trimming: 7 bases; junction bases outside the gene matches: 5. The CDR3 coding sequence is TGTGCCAGCAGTTTAACCGGGACAGGGTTTGGCTACACCTTC. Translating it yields CASSLTGTGFGYTF.

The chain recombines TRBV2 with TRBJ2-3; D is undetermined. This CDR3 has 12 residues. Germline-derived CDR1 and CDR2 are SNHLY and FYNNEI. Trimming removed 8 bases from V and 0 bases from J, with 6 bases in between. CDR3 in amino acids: CASSKSTDTQYF. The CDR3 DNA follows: TGTGCCAGCTCTAAGAGCACAGATACGCAGTATTTT. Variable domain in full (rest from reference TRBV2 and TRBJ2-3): EPEVTQTPSHQVTQMGQEVILRCVPISNHLYFYWYRQILGQKVEFLVSFYNNEISEKSEIFDDQFSVERPDGSNFTLKIRSTKLEDSAMYFCASSKSTDTQYFGPGTRLTVL.

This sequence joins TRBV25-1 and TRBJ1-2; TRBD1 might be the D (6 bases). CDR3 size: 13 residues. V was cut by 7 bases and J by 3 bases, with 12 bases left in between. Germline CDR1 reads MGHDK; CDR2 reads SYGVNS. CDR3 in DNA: TGTGCCAGCACCCCGACAGGCCACTATGGCTACACCTTC. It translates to CASTPTGHYGYTF.

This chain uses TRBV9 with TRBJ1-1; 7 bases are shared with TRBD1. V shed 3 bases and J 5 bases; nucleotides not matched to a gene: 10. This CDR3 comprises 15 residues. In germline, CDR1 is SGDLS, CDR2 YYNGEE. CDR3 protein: CASSGVQGSITEAFF. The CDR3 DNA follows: TGTGCCAGCAGCGGAGTACAGGGGTCGATAACTGAAGCTTTCTTT.

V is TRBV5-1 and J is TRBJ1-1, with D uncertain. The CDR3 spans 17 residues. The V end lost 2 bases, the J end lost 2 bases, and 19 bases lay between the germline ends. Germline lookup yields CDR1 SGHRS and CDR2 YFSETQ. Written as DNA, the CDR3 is TGCGCCAGCAGCTTTAATTTGTCACCCCAAGCCAACACTGAAGCTTTCTTT. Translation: CASSFNLSPQANTEAFF.

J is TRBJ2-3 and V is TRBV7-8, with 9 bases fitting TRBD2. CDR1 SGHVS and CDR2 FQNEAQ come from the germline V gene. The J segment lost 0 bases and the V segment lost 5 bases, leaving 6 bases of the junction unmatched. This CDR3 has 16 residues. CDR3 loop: CASSGETSGSTDTQYF. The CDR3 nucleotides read TGTGCCAGCAGCGGGGAGACTAGCGGTAGCACAGATACGCAGTATTTT.

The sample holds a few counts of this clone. The CDR3 DNA follows: TGTGCCAGCAGTACTAATTCTGGGGCCAACGTCCTGACTTTC. This gives the protein CASSTNSGANVLTF. The gene calls are TRBV28 and TRBJ2-6; D is undetermined. Between the trimmed V and J ends, which lost 5 bases and 1 base, there was a span of 6 bases. The CDR3 sequence is 14 residues long. Germline CDR1 reads MDHEN; CDR2 reads SYDVKM.

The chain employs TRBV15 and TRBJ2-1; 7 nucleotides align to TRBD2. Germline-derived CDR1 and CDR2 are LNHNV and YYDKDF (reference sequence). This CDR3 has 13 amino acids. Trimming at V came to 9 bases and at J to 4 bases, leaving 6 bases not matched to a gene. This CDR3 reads CATGLAAYNEQFF. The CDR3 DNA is TGTGCCACGGGGCTAGCGGCTTACAATGAGCAGTTCTTC.

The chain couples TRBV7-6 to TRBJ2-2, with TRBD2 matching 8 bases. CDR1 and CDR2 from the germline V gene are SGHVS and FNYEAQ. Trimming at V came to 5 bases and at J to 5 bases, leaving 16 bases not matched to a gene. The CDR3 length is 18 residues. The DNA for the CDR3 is TGTGCCAGCAGCACCCGACCCCTCGGGGGGGGACCAACCGGGGAGCTGTTTTTT. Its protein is CASSTRPLGGGPTGELFF. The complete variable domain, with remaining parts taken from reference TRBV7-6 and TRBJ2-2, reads GAGVSQSPRYKVTKRGQDVALRCDPISGHVSLYWYRQALGQGPEFLTYFNYEAQQDKSGLPNDRFSAERPEGSISTLTIQRTEQRDSAMYRCASSTRPLGGGPTGELFFGEGSRLTVL.

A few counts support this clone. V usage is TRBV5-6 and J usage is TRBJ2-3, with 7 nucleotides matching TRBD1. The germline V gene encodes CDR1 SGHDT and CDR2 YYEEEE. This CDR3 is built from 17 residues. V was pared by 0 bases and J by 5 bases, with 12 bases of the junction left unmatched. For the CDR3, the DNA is TGTGCCAGCAGCTTGGTTGTCGGGACAGTGTTTGGAGATACGCAGTATTTT. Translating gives CASSLVVGTVFGDTQYF. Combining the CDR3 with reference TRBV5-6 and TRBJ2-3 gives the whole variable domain DAGVTQSPTHLIKTRGQQVTLRCSPKSGHDTVSWYQQALGQGPQFIFQYYEEEERQRGNFPDRFSGHQFPNYSSELNVNALLLGDSALYLCASSLVVGTVFGDTQYFGPGTRLTVL.

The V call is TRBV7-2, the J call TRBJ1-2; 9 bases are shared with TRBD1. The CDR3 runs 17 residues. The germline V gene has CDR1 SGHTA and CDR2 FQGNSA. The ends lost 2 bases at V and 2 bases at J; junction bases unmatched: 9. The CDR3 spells CASSLYAGQGSNYGYTF. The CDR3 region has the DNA TGTGCCAGCAGCTTATACGCTGGACAGGGGTCGAACTATGGCTACACCTTC.

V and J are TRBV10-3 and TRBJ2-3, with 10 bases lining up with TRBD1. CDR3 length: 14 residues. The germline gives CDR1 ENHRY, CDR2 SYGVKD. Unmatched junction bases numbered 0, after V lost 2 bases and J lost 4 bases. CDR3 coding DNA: TGTGCCATCAGTGAGGGACAGGGGGCAGATACGCAGTATTTT. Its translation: CAISEGQGADTQYF.

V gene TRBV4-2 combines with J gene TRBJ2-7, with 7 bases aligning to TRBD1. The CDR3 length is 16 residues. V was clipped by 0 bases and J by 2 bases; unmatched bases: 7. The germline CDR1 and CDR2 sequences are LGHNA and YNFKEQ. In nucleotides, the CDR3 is TGTGCCAGCAGCCAAGATGCTAGGACAGGAGCCTACGAGCAGTACTTC. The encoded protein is CASSQDARTGAYEQYF.

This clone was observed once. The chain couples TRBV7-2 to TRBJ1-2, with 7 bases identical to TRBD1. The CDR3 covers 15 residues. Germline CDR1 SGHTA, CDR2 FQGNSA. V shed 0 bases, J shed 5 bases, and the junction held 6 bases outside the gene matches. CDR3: CASSLADRDGYGYTF. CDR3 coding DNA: TGTGCCAGCAGCTTAGCTGACAGGGACGGGTATGGCTACACCTTC.

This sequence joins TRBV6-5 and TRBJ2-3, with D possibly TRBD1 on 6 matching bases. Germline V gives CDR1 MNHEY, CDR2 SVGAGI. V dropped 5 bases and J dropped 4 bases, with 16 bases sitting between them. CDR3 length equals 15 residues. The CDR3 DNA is TGTGCCAGCAGTGCTACAGGGTTTCAGGCAGATACGCAGTATTTT. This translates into CASSATGFQADTQYF.

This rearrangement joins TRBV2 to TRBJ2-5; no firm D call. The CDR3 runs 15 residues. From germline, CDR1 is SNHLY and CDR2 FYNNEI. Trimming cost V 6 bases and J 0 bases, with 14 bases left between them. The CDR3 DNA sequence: TGTGCCAGCAGGACCCTAGGATTGGACCAAGAGACCCAGTACTTC. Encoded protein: CASRTLGLDQETQYF.

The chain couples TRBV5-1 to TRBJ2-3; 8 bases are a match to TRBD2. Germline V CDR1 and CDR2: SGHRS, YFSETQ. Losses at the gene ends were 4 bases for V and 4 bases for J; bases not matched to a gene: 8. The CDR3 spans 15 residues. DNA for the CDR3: TGCGCCAGCAGCGGTCCGGGGGGGCCGGCAGATACGCAGTATTTT. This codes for CASSGPGGPADTQYF.

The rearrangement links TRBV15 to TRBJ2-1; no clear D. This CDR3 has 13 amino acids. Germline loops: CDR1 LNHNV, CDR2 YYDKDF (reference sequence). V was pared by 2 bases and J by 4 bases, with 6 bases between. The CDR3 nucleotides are TGTGCCACCAGCAGACTAGGTTACAATGAGCAGTTCTTC. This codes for CATSRLGYNEQFF.

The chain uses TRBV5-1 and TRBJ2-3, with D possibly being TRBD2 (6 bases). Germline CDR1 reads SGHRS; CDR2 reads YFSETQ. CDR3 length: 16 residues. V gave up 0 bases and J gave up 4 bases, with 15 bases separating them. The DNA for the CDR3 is TGCGCCAGCAGCTTGGCCCGGGGGATCGAGGCAGATACGCAGTATTTT. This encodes CASSLARGIEADTQYF.

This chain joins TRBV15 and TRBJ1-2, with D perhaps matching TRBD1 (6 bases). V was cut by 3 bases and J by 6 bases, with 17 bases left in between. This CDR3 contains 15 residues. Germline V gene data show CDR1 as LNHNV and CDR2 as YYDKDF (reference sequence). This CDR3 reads CATSSGLGGSNGYTF. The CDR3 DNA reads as TGTGCCACCAGCAGTGGACTAGGGGGAAGCAATGGCTACACCTTC.

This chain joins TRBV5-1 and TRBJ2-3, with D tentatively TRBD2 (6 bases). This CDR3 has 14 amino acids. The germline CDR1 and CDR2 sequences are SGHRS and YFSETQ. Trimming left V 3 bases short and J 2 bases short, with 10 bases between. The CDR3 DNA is TGCGCCAGCAGCTCCGGGGACTTCACAGATACGCAGTATTTT. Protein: CASSSGDFTDTQYF.

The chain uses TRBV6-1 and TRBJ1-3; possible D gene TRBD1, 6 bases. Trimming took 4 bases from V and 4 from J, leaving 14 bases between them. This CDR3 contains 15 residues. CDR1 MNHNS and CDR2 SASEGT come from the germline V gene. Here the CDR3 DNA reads TGTGCCAGCAGTGTTAACACAGGGACGGGAAACACCATATATTTT. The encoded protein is CASSVNTGTGNTIYF.